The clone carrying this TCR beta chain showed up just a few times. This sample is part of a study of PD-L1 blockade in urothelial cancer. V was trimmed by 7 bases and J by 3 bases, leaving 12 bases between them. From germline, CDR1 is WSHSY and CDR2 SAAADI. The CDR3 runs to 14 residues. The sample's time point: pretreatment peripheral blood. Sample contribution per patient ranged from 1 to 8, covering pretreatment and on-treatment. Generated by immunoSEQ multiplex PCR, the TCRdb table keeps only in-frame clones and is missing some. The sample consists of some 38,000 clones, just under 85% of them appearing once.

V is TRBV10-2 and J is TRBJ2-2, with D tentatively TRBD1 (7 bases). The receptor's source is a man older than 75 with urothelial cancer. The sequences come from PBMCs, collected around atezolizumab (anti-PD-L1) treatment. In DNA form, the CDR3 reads TGCGCCAGCAAAGGAGGGGGCTACACCGGGGAGCTGTTTTTT. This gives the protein CASKGGGYTGELFF.